The rows below give T cell receptor beta chains drawn from one sample of a study of regulatory T cells in long-lasting Graves disease. TCRdb re-called the multiplex PCR reads with MiXCR, one entry per CDR3 protein. The table shows 400,000 to 500,000 distinct CDR3 sequences, with less than 20% occurring only once. A further study also used this sample, focusing on T cells in Graves' hyperthyroidism and ophthalmopathy.

The sample was peripheral blood mononuclear cells (PBMCs), taken at new diagnosis, from a patient treated with antithyroid drugs. The source of these receptors is a woman aged 18-29 years with Graves disease. Both conserved end residues are trimmed from each CDR3. Rows give clone size only sometimes, using once, few, many, or a class for an expanded clone.

cdr3_length,v_call,clone_size,j_call,cdr3_aa
14,TRBV7-2,.,TRBJ2-2,ASSLERLAGAGELF
12,TRBV7-9,.,TRBJ2-2,ASSAGRVPGELF
12,TRBV7-2,many,TRBJ1-1,ASSLEEGYTEAF
11,TRBV5-6,.,TRBJ2-7,ASSHLHSYEQY
14,TRBV5-1,.,TRBJ2-1,ASKLKSGKIYNEQF
15,TRBV15,many,TRBJ2-1,ATSRVAEGLSYNEQF
12,TRBV6-2/TRBV6-3,.,TRBJ2-7,ASSYAGTRYEQY
10,TRBV4-1,.,TRBJ1-2,ASSRGVGGYT
13,TRBV28,many,TRBJ1-1,ASRESGGGNTEAF
17,TRBV28,many,TRBJ2-5,ASSSMISSAGRDGETQY